This TCR beta chain stems from a study of T cell clonotyping in hematopoietic cell transplantation. Notes on the study in general: Pathologically expanded recipient clonotypes increased progressively from day 30 to day 180 as diversity fell. Few recipient clonotypes overlapped donors; over 97% were de novo at given depth. CD4 and CD8 repertoire contributions could not be separated without sorting.

Documented time point: recipient sample about 28 days before transplant, after cytoreduction. Recipient blood drawn about 28 days pretransplant and days 30, 100, 180 after. A remark on this clone: What it recognizes is unknown.

Germline CDR1 and CDR2: MGHRA and YSYEKL. V was pared by 4 bases and J by 5 bases, with 11 bases between. The CDR3 totals 13 residues. Sequenced by immunoSEQ multiplex PCR; TCRdb stores in-frame clones only, minus some. The table records roughly 40,000 clones, 85% of them present only once. This chain joins TRBV4-1 and TRBJ2-5; a weak D match, TRBD2 (5 bases). Sequenced material: peripheral blood mononuclear cells, taken before stem cell transplant. The receptor was isolated from a man aged 55 to 70 with acute myeloid leukemia. Some clones in this sample may be carry-over from other donors' samples. The CDR3 sequence is CASSPPGEETQYF. CDR3 DNA sequence: TGCGCCAGCAGCCCGCCTGGGGAGGAGACCCAGTACTTC.